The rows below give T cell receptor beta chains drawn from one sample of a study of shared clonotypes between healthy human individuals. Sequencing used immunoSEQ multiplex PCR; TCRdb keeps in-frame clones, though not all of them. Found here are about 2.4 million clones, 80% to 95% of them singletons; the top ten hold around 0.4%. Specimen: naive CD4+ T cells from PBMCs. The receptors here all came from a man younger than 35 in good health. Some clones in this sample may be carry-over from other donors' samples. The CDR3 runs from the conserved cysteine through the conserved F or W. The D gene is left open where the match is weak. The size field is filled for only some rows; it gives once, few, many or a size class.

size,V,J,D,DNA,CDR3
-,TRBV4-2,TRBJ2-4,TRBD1,TGTGCCAGCAGCCAACCGACAGGGAACATTCAGTACTTC,CASSQPTGNIQYF
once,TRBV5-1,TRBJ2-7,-,TGCGCCAGCAGCTTGGGGGGCAGGGACGAGCAGTACTTC,CASSLGGRDEQYF
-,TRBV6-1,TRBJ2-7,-,TGTGCCAGCAGTGAACAGGCGAGGGCCTCCTACGAGCAGTACTTC,CASSEQARASYEQYF
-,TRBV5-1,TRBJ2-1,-,TGCGCCAGCAGCCCGAGGGAGCCCACCTACAATGAGCAGTTCTTC,CASSPREPTYNEQFF
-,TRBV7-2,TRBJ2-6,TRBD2,TGTGCCAGCAGATTCGGACTAGCGGGAGGTTCTGGGGCCAACGTCCTGACTTTC,CASRFGLAGGSGANVLTF
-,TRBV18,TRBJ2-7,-,TGTGCCAGCTCACCAAGGGACTGGCGGATCAAACAGGGCTACGAGCAGTACTTC,CASSPRDWRIKQGYEQYF
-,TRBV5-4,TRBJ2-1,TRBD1,TGTGCCAGCAGCTTGGACCCGACAGGGTTCTACAATGAGCAGTTCTTC,CASSLDPTGFYNEQFF
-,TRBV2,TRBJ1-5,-,TGTGCCAGCAGTGAGGCTCCAGAGCCCCAGCATTTT,CASSEAPEPQHF
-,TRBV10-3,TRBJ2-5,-,TGTGCCATCAGTCAAGGAGGGCAAGAGACCCAGTACTTC,CAISQGGQETQYF
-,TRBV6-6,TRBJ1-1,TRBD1,TGTGCCAGCAGCCCCGGACAGGACAGAGCTTTCTTT,CASSPGQDRAFF
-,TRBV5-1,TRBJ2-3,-,TGCGCCAGCAGTTATCTTGCGGGATCTAGCACAGATACGCAGTATTTT,CASSYLAGSSTDTQYF
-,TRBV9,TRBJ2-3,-,TGTGCCAGCAGCGTGCGAAGAACTAGCACAGATACGCAGTATTTT,CASSVRRTSTDTQYF
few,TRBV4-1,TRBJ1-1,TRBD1,TGCGCCAGCAGCCGAGGGGACAGTTTCTTAGCTTTCTTT,CASSRGDSFLAFF
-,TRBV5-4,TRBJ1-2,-,TGTGCCAGCAGCTCGGGGCGGTATGGCTACACCTTC,CASSSGRYGYTF
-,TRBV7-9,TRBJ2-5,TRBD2,TGTGCCAGCAGCCCGGGGACTAGCTCCGAGACCCAGTACTTC,CASSPGTSSETQYF
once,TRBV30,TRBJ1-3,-,TGTGCCTGGAATCGGTTCTCTGGAAACACCATATATTTT,CAWNRFSGNTIYF
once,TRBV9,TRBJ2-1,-,TGTGCCAGCAGCGTAATGGGCACCGCCTACAATGAGCAGTTCTTC,CASSVMGTAYNEQFF
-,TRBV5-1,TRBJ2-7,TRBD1,TGCGCCACCCCGGGACAGGGACTTCCCGAGCAGTACTTC,CATPGQGLPEQYF
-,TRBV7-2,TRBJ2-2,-,TGTGCCAGCAGCCCGGGACCCCTAGGGGGGGAGCTGTTTTTT,CASSPGPLGGELFF
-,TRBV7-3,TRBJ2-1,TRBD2,TGTGCCAGCAGCTTAACATGGAGGACTAGCGGTTACAATGAGCAGTTCTTC,CASSLTWRTSGYNEQFF
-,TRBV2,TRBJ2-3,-,TGTGCCAGCAGCGCTAACGGGGCGGGAGATACGCAGTATTTT,CASSANGAGDTQYF
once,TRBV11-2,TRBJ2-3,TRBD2,TGTGCCAGCAGCTTTAGCGGGAGCTCAGATACGCAGTATTTT,CASSFSGSSDTQYF
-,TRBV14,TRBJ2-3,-,TGTGCCAGCAGCCAAGTTGGGGCAGATACGCAGTATTTT,CASSQVGADTQYF
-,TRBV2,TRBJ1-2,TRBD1,TGTGCCAGCAGTGGCGCCGGGACAGGGGGCCGAATTAACTATGGCTACACCTTC,CASSGAGTGGRINYGYTF
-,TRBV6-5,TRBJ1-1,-,TGTGCCAGCATTCGGGACGGAGACGGTGAAGCTTTCTTT,CASIRDGDGEAFF
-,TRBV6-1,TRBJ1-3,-,TGTGCCAGCACCTTTAAAACAGGTACTGGAAACACCATATATTTT,CASTFKTGTGNTIYF
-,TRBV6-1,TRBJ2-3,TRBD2,TGTGCCAGCAGTGAAGCCTCGGGAGGGAGCACAGATACGCAGTATTTT,CASSEASGGSTDTQYF
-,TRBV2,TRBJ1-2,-,TGTGCCAGCTCCGGACTGGATAACTATGGCTACACCTTC,CASSGLDNYGYTF
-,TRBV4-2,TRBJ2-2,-,TGTGCCAGCAGCCAGAGACAGGGACTGAACACCGGGGAGCTGTTTTTT,CASSQRQGLNTGELFF
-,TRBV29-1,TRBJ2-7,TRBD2,TGCAGCGCGGGACTAGCGGGGGGCATCTCCTACGAGCAGTACTTC,CSAGLAGGISYEQYF
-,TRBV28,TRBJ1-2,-,TGTGCCAGCAGTCCTCGTGGACGGTCAAACTATGGCTACACCTTC,CASSPRGRSNYGYTF
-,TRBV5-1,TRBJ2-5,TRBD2,TGCGCCAGCAGCTTGGCTAGCGGGTCTTACCAAGAGACCCAGTACTTC,CASSLASGSYQETQYF
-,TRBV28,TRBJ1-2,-,TGTGCCAGCAGAACCCCCAGGGGCGGCTACACCTTC,CASRTPRGGYTF
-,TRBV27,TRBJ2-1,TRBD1,TGTGCCAGCAGTTCGCAGCGGACAGGGGATGAGCAGTTCTTC,CASSSQRTGDEQFF
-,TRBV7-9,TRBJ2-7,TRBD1,TGTGCCAGCAGCCACTGGGGGACAGGGGTTCACTACGAGCAGTACTTC,CASSHWGTGVHYEQYF
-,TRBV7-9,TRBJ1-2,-,TGTGCCAGCAGCCAGACGGATTATGGCTACACCTTC,CASSQTDYGYTF
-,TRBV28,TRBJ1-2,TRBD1,TGTGCCAGCAGTATACCAACCCGGACAGGAGGTGGCTACACCTTC,CASSIPTRTGGGYTF
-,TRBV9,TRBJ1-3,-,TGTGCCAGCAGCGTAGATTCGGGTATTCAGGCTGGAAACACCATATATTTT,CASSVDSGIQAGNTIYF
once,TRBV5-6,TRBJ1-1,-,TGTGCCAGCAGCCTGCTAGAACCTCGGGGCACTGAAGCTTTCTTT,CASSLLEPRGTEAFF
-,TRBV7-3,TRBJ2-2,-,TGTGCCAGCAGCTTACGCAGGGGTGGCACCGGGGAGCTGTTTTTT,CASSLRRGGTGELFF
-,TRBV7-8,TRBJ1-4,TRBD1,TGTGCCAGCAGCTACAGGGGAAATAGTGAAAAACTGTTTTTT,CASSYRGNSEKLFF